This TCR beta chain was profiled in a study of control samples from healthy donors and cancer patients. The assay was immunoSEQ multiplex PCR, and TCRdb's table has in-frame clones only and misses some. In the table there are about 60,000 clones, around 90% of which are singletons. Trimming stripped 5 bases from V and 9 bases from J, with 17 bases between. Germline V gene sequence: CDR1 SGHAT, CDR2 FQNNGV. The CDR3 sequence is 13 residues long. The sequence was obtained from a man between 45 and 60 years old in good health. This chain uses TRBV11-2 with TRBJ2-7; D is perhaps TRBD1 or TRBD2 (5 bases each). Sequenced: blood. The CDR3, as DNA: TGTGCCAGCAGCCCCATGACGGGGACGGGGCAGTACTTC. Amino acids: CASSPMTGTGQYF. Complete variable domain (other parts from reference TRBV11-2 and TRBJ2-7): EAGVAQSPRYKIIEKRQSVAFWCNPISGHATLYWYQQILGQGPKLLIQFQNNGVVDDSQLPKDRFSAERLKGVDSTLKIQPAKLEDSAVYLCASSPMTGTGQYFGPGTRLTVT.